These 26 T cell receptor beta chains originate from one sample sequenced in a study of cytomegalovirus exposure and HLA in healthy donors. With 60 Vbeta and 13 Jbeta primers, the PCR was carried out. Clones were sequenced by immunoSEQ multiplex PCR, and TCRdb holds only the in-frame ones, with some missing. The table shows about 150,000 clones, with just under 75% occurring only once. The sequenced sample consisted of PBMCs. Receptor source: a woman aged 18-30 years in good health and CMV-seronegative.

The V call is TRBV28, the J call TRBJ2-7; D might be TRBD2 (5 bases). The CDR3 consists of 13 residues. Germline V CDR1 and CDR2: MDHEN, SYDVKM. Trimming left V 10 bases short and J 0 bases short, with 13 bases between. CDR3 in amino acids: CATWTGSSYEQYF. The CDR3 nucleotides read TGTGCCACCTGGACTGGGAGCTCCTACGAGCAGTACTTC.

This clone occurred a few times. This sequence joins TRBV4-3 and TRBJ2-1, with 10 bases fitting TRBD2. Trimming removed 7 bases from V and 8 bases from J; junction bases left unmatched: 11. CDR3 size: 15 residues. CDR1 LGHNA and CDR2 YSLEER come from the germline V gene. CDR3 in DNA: TGCGCCAGCACCCTGGCTAGCGGGAGCGTGGATGAGCAGTTCTTC. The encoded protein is CASTLASGSVDEQFF.

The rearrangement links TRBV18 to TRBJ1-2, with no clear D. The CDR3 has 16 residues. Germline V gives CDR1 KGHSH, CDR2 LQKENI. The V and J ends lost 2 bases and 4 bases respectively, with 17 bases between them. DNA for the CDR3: TGTGCCAGCTCACCATTGCGGGCAGTGGAACCCTATGGCTACACCTTC. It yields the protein CASSPLRAVEPYGYTF.

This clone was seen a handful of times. CDR3 DNA: TGTGCCAGCAGCATCCCTCGGACAGTCACCGGGGAGCTGTTTTTT. This codes for CASSIPRTVTGELFF. V usage is TRBV7-8 and J usage is TRBJ2-2, with TRBD1 as a possible D gene (6 bases). V dropped 5 bases and J dropped 4 bases, with 14 bases sitting between them. CDR3 length equals 15 residues. In germline, CDR1 is SGHVS, CDR2 FQNEAQ. The full variable domain, rest sourced from reference TRBV7-8 and TRBJ2-2, is GAGVSQSPRYKVAKRGQDVALRCDPISGHVSLFWYQQALGQGPEFLTYFQNEAQLDKSGLPSDRFFAERPEGSVSTLKIQRTQQEDSAVYLCASSIPRTVTGELFFGEGSRLTVL.

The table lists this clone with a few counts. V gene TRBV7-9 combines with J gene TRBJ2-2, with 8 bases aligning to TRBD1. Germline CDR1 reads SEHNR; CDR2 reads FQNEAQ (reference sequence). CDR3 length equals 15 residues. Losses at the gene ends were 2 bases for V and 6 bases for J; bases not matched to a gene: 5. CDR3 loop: CASSLMGQVSGELFF. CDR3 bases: TGTGCCAGCAGCTTAATGGGACAGGTGTCCGGGGAGCTGTTTTTT.

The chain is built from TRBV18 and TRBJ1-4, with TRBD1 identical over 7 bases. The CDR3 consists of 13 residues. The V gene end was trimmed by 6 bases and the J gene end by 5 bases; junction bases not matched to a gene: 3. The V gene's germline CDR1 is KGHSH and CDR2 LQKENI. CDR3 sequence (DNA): TGTGCCAGCTCTTCGGACAGGAATGAAAAACTGTTTTTT. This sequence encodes CASSSDRNEKLFF.

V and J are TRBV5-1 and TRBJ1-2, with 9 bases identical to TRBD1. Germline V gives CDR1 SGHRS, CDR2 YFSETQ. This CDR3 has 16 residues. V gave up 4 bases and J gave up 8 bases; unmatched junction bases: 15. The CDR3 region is CASSPASPQGAGGYTF. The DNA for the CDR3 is TGCGCCAGCAGCCCTGCCTCACCACAGGGGGCGGGCGGCTACACCTTC.

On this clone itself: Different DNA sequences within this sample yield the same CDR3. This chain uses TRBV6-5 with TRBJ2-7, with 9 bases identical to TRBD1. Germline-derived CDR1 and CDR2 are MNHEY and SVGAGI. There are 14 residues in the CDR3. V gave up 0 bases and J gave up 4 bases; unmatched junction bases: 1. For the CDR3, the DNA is TGTGCCAGCAGTTACTCGGGACAGGGATACGAGCAGTACTTC. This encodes CASSYSGQGYEQYF.

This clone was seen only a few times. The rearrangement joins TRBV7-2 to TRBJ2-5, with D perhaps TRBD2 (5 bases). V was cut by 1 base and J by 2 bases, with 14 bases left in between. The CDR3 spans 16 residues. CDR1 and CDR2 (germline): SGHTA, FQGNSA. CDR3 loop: CASSLDPPGLQETQYF. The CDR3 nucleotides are TGTGCCAGCAGCTTAGATCCCCCGGGGTTGCAAGAGACCCAGTACTTC.

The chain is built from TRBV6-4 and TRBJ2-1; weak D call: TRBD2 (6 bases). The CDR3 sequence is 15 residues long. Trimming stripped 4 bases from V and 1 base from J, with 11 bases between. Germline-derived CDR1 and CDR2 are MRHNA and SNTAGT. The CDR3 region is CASSVEGASYNEQFF. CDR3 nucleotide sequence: TGTGCCAGCAGTGTGGAGGGAGCATCCTACAATGAGCAGTTCTTC.

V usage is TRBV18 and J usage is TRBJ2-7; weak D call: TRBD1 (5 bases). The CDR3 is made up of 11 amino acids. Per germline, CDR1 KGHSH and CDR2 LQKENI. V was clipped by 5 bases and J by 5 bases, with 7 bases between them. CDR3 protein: CASSSRDEQYF. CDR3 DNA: TGTGCCAGCTCATCCAGGGACGAGCAGTACTTC.

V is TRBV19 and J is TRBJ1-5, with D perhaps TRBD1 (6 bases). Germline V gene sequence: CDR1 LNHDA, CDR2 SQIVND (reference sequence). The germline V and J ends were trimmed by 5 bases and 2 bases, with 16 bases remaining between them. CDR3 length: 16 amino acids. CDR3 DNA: TGTGCCAGTAGTTCCGTCGCAGGGGATGGCAATCAGCCCCAGCATTTT. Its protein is CASSSVAGDGNQPQHF.

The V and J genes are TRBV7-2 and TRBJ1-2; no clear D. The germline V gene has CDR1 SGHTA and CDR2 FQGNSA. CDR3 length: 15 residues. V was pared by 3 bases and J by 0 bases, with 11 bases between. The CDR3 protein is CASSFQAATNYGYTF. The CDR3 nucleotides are TGTGCCAGCAGCTTTCAGGCAGCCACTAACTATGGCTACACCTTC.

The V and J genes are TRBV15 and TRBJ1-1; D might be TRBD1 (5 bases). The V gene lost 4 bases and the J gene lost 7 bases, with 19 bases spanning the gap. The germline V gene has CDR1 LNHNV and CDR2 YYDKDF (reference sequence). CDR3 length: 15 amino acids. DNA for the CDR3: TGTGCCACCAGCACCATCGGGGGGAAGACGGGTGAAGCTTTCTTT. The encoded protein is CATSTIGGKTGEAFF.

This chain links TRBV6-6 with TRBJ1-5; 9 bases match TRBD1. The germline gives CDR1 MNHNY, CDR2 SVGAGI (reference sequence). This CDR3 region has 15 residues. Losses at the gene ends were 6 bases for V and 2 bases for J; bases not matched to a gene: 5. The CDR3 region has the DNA TGTGCCAGCAGACTACAGGGGGCGGGCAATCAGCCCCAGCATTTT. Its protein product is CASRLQGAGNQPQHF.

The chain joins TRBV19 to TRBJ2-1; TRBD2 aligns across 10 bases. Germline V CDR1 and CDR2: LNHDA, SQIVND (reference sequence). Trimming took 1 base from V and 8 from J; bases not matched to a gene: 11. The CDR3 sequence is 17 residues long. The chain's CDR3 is CASSIGLAGLVVDEQFF. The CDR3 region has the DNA TGTGCCAGTAGTATAGGACTAGCGGGCCTTGTAGTCGATGAGCAGTTCTTC.

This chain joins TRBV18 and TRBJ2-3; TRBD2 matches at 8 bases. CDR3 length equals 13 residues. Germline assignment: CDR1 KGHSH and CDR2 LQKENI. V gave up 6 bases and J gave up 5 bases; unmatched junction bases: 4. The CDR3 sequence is CASSLGRGDTQYF. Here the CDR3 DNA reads TGTGCCAGCTCCCTCGGGAGGGGAGATACGCAGTATTTT.

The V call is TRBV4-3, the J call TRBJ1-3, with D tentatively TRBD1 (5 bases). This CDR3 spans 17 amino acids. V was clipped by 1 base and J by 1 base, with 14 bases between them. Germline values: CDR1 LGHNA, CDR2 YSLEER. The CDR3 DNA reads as TGCGCCAGCAGCCAAGGGCCGGCCGGGGGGTCTGGAAACACCATATATTTT. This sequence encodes CASSQGPAGGSGNTIYF.

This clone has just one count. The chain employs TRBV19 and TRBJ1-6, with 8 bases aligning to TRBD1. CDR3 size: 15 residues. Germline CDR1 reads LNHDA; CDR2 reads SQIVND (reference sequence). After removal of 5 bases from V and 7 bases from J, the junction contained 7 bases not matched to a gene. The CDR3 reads CASSSQGELNSPLHF. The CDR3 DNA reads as TGTGCCAGTAGTTCACAGGGGGAGCTCAATTCACCCCTCCACTTT.

The CDR3 region has the DNA TGCGCCAGCAGCGCGGGACAGGGGCGGGAGACCCAGTACTTC. Translation: CASSAGQGRETQYF. The V and J genes are TRBV5-1 and TRBJ2-5, with 10 bases aligning to TRBD1. The CDR3 sequence is 14 residues long. V was clipped by 4 bases and J by 5 bases; unmatched bases: 5. Germline assignment: CDR1 SGHRS and CDR2 YFSETQ.

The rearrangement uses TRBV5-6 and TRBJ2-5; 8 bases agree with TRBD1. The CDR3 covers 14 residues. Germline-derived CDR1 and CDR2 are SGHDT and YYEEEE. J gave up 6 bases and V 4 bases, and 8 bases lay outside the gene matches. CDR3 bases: TGTGCCAGCAGCCCGAGGACAGGGTTTAAGACCCAGTACTTC. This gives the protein CASSPRTGFKTQYF.

CDR3 region: CASSLFRDTQYF. The CDR3 DNA is TGCGCCAGCAGCTTATTCAGAGATACGCAGTATTTT. The genes are TRBV5-1 and TRBJ2-3; no definite D call. Germline CDR1 SGHRS, CDR2 YFSETQ. Trimming removed 2 bases at V and 5 bases at J, with 6 bases between. This CDR3 contains 12 residues.

This chain's CDR3 is CASSALGLMNTEAFF. CDR3 bases: TGTGCCAGCAGCGCCTTGGGGCTGATGAACACTGAAGCTTTCTTT. The V call is TRBV7-2, the J call TRBJ1-1; weak D call: TRBD1 (5 bases). V was pared by 5 bases and J by 0 bases, with 13 bases between. The CDR3 covers 15 residues. In germline, CDR1 is SGHTA, CDR2 FQGNSA.

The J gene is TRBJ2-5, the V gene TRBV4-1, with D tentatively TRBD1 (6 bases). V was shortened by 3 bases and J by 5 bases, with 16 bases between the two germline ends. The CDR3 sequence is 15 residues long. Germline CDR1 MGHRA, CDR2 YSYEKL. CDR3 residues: CASSHILRGRETQYF. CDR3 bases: TGCGCCAGCAGCCATATCCTCAGGGGCCGGGAGACCCAGTACTTC.

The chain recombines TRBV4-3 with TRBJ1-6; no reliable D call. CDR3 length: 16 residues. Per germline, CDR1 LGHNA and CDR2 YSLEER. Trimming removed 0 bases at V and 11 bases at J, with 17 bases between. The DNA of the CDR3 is TGCGCCAGCAGCCAAGACTACGGGGTTTCAAGCACACCCCTCCACTTT. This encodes CASSQDYGVSSTPLHF.

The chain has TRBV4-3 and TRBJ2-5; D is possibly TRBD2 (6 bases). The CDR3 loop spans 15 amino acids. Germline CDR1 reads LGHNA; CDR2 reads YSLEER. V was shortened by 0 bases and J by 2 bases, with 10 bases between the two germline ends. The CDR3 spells CASSQDGDSQETQYF. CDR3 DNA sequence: TGCGCCAGCAGCCAAGATGGGGACTCACAAGAGACCCAGTACTTC.